The T cell receptor beta chain described here comes from a study of T cells in Graves' hyperthyroidism and ophthalmopathy. This CDR3 spans 14 amino acids. Trimming shortened V by 1 base and J by 2 bases, and 7 bases separated the two germline ends. Germline CDR1 and CDR2: MNHEY and SMNVEV (reference sequence). Amplification targeted TCR beta CDR3 regions from RNA transcripts. The TCR CDR3 was amplified in a first-round RT-PCR using the HTBI primer set. TCRdb re-called the multiplex PCR reads with MiXCR, one entry per CDR3 protein. Counted here are 600,000 to 650,000 distinct CDR3 sequences, around 20% occurring once; the ten biggest clones make up roughly 30%.

The sequenced sample consisted of blood. This sequence originates from a man between 25 and 39 years old with Graves' ophthalmopathy. The chain joins TRBV27 to TRBJ2-3, with D hard to call. This chain's CDR3 is CASSLYVDTDTQYF. The CDR3 nucleotides read TGTGCCAGCAGTTTATACGTCGACACAGATACGCAGTATTTT.